The 3 T cell receptor beta chains presented below share a single source sample, sequenced in a study of T cell clonality in common variable immunodeficiency. Data came from immunoSEQ multiplex PCR; TCRdb stores just in-frame clones and leaves some out. In total the sample includes some 38,000 clones, none of them seen once. What was sequenced was peripheral blood mononuclear cells. These TCRs come from a person aged 18 to 69 in good health.

This clone showed up many times. The read is 3 residues too short to cover the CDR3 end, so that end is filled in from the germline J gene. V gene TRBV23-1 combines with J gene TRBJ1-5; 7 nucleotides agree with TRBD1. TRBV23-1 is placed among ORFs of uncertain function. CDR3 length: 17 residues. V shed 3 bases, J shed 2 bases, and the junction held 10 bases outside the gene matches. The sequenced CDR3 bases are TGCGCCAGCAGTCAGCCCCAGGGGGAATCGTGCAATCAGCCC. It is translated as CASSQPQGESCNQP. The CDR3 as a whole reads CASSQPQGESCNQPQHF.

This clone was counted at least ten times. From the germline J gene comes the end of the CDR3, since the read stops 3 residues before it. This chain uses TRBV19 with TRBJ2-5, with a weak D call TRBD2 (5 bases). This CDR3 has 16 residues. Germline V CDR1 and CDR2: LNHDA, SQIVND (reference sequence). The V and J ends lost 1 base and 4 bases respectively, with 16 bases between them. The chain's CDR3 is CASSIVVDPRGETQYF. The CDR3 DNA, read in part, is TGTGCCAGTAGTATAGTGGTCGACCCCCGGGGAGAGACC.

This clone came up many times. The read ends 3 residues before the CDR3 terminus; that terminus is restored from the germline J gene. The rearrangement joins TRBV5-1 to TRBJ2-2, with TRBD2 matching 8 bases. The V segment lost 0 bases and the J segment 7 bases; nucleotides outside the gene matches: 8. The CDR3 consists of 16 residues. CDR1 is SGHRS, CDR2 YFSETQ, per germline. The CDR3 sequence is CASSLGLAGLSGELFF. CDR3 DNA (partial): TGCGCCAGCAGCTTGGGGCTAGCGGGCCTTAGCGGGGAG.